This T cell receptor beta chain appears in the sequencing data of a study of T-cell memory formation after mild COVID-19. Notes on the study in general: Detection of some responders pre-infection suggested pre-existing cross-reactive memory T cells participated. Clones that contracted from day 15 to 85 were balanced CD4/CD8, while later expanders leaned CD4+. Contracting CD4+ clones sat mainly in CM and EM; CD8+ in EMRA.

TCRdb analysed the 5' RACE reads with MiXCR anew, one entry per CDR3 protein. The profile shows 550,000 to 600,000 distinct CDR3 sequences, 15% to 20% of them singletons. With respect to this clonotype: No antigen is known for it.

CDR1 is MNHNS and CDR2 is SASEGT in the germline V gene. V lost 3 bases and J lost 8; bases outside the gene matches: 3. The CDR3 spans 13 residues. Sequences were obtained from PBMCs or a T cell subset sorted from them (not recorded which). The receptor's source is an adult woman who had mild COVID-19 (a few samples of this study predate the infection). Cell type and time point are not known. This sequence joins TRBV6-1 and TRBJ2-1; 8 nucleotides match TRBD1. The CDR3 protein is CASSEGQAHEQFF. The CDR3 DNA follows: TGTGCCAGCAGTGAGGGACAGGCCCATGAGCAGTTCTTC.